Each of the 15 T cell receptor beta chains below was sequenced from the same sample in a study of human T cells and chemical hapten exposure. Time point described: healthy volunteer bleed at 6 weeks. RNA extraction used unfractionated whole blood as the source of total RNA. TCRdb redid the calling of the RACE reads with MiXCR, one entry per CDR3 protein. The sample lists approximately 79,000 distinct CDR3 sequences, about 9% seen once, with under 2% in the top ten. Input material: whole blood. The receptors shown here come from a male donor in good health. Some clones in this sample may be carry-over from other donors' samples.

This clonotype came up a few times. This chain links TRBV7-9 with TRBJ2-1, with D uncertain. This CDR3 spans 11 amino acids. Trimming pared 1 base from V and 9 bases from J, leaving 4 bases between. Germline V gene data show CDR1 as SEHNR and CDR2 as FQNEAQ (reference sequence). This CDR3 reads CASSLVSEQFF. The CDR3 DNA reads TGTGCCAGCAGCTTAGTTTCTGAGCAGTTCTTC. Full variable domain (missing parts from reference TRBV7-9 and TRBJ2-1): DTGVSQNPRHKITKRGQNVTFRCDPISEHNRLYWYRQTLGQGPEFLTYFQNEAQLEKSRLLSDRFSAERPKGSFSTLEIQRTEQGDSAMYLCASSLVSEQFFGPGTRLTVL.

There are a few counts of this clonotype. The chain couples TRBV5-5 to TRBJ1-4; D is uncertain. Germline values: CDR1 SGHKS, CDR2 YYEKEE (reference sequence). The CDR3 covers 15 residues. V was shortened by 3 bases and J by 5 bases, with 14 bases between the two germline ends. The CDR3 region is CASSSSLLENEKLFF. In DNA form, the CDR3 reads TGTGCCAGCAGCTCGAGTTTACTGGAGAATGAAAAACTGTTTTTT.

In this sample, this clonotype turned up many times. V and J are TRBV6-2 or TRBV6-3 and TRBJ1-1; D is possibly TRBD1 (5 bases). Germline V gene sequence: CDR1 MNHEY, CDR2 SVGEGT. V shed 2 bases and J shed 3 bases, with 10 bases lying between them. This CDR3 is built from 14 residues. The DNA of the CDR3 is TGTGCCAGCAGTTACGGCCAGGGTGACACTGAAGCTTTCTTT. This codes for CASSYGQGDTEAFF.

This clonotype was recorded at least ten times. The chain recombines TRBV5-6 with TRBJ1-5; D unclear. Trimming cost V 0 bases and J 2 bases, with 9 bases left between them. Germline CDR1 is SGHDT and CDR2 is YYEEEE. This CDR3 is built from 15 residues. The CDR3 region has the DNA TGTGCCAGCAGCTTGGCCGGGGATGGCAATCAGCCCCAGCATTTT. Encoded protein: CASSLAGDGNQPQHF.

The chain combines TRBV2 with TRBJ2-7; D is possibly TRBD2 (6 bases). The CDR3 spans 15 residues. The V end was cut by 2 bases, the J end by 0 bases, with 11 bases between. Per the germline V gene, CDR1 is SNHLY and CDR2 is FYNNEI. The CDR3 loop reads CASSELQGGSYEQYF. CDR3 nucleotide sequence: TGTGCCAGCAGTGAACTCCAGGGAGGCTCCTACGAGCAGTACTTC.

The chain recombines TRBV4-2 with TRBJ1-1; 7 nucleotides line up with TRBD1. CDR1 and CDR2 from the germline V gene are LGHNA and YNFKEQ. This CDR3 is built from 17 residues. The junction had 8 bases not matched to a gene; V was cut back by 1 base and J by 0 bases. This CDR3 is CASSQVIRGQVNTEAFF. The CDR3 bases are TGTGCCAGCAGCCAAGTAATAAGGGGGCAGGTGAACACTGAAGCTTTCTTT.

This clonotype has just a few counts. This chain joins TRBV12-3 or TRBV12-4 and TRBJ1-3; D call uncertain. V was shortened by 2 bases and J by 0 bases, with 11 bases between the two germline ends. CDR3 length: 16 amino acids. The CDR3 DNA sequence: TGTGCCAGCAGTTTAAGGGCAGGCAGCTCTGGAAACACCATATATTTT. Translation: CASSLRAGSSGNTIYF.

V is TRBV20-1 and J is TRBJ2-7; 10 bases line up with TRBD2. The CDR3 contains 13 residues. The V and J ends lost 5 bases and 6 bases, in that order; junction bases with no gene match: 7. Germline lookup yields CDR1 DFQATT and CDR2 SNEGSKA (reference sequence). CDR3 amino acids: CSALSGGAVEQYF. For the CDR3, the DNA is TGCAGTGCTTTAAGCGGGGGGGCCGTCGAGCAGTACTTC.

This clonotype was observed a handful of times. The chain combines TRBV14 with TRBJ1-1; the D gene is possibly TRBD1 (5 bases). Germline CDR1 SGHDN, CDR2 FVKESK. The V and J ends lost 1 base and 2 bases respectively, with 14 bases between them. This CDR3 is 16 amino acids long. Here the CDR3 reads CASSQGPGLINTEAFF. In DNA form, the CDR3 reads TGTGCCAGCAGCCAAGGACCGGGGCTCATCAACACTGAAGCTTTCTTT. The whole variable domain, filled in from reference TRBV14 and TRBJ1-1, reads EAGVTQFPSHSVIEKGQTVTLRCDPISGHDNLYWYRRVMGKEIKFLLHFVKESKQDESGMPNNRFLAERTGGTYSTLKVQPAELEDSGVYFCASSQGPGLINTEAFFGQGTRLTVV.

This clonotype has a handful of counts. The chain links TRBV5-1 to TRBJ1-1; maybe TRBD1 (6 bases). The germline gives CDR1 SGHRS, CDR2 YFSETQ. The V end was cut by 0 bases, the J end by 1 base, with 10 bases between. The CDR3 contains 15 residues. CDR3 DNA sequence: TGCGCCAGCAGCTTGGCCGGGGGGCCGAACACTGAAGCTTTCTTT. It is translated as CASSLAGGPNTEAFF.

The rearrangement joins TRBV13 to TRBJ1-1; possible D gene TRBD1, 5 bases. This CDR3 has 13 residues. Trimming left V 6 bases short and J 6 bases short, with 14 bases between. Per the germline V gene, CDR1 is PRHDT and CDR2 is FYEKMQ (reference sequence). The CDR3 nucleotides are TGTGCCAGCAGACTCGGGACCGCTTCTGAAGCTTTCTTT. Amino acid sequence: CASRLGTASEAFF.

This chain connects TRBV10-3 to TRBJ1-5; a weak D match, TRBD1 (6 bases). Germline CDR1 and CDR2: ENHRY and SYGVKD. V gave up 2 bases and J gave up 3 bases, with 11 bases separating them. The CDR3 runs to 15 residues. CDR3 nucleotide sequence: TGTGCCATCAGTGAGCATACAGGGTTCAATCAGCCCCAGCATTTT. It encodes CAISEHTGFNQPQHF.

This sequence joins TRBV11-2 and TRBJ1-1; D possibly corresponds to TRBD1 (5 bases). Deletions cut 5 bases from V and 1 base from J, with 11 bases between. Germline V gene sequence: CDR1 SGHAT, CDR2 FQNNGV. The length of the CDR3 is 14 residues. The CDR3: CASSPGRTNTEAFF. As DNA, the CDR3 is TGTGCCAGCAGCCCGGGACGGACGAACACTGAAGCTTTCTTT.

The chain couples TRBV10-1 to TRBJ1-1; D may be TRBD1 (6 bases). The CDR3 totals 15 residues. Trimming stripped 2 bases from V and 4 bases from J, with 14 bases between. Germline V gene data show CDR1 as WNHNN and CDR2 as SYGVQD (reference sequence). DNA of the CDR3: TGCGCCAGCAGTGAGAGACAGGATCCGGGCACTGAAGCTTTCTTT. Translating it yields CASSERQDPGTEAFF.

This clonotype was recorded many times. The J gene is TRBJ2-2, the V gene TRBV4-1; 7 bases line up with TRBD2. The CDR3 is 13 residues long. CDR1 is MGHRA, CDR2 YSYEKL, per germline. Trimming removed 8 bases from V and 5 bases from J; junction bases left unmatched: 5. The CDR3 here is CASAGAGTGELFF. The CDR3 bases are TGCGCCAGCGCGGGAGCGGGGACCGGGGAGCTGTTTTTT.